The 20 T cell receptor beta chains reported below all come from one sample, sequenced in a study of radiotherapy plus CTLA-4 blockade in lung cancer. TCRdb's table, derived via immunoSEQ multiplex PCR, lists solely in-frame clones and lacks some. The table has about 98,000 clones, almost 90% seen once. Sequenced here: peripheral blood, sampled from a patient treated with radiotherapy plus ipilimumab. The receptors come from a human donor with non-small cell lung cancer that progressed on radiotherapy plus ipilimumab.

This chain joins TRBV5-1 and TRBJ2-3; D might be TRBD2 (6 bases). CDR3 length: 13 amino acids. The V end lost 7 bases, the J end lost 3 bases, and 12 bases lay between the germline ends. Germline lookup yields CDR1 SGHRS and CDR2 YFSETQ. This chain's CDR3 is CASGTPGTDTQYF. CDR3 coding DNA: TGCGCCAGCGGGACTCCTGGAACAGATACGCAGTATTTT.

The rearrangement uses TRBV6-1 and TRBJ2-7, with no clear D. CDR3 length: 14 amino acids. The V gene's germline CDR1 is MNHNS and CDR2 SASEGT. V dropped 1 base and J dropped 12 bases, with 19 bases sitting between them. CDR3 in amino acids: CASSEGPSSPNRYF. In nucleotides, the CDR3 is TGTGCCAGCAGTGAAGGCCCCTCCTCCCCTAATAGGTACTTC.

The chain combines TRBV6-6 with TRBJ1-3; 7 positions agree with TRBD1. The CDR3 contains 15 residues. With 5 bases clipped from V and 2 bases from J, the junction kept 6 bases outside the gene matches. Germline lookup yields CDR1 MNHNY and CDR2 SVGAGI (reference sequence). The CDR3 is CASSIKGTAGNTIYF. DNA for the CDR3: TGTGCCAGCAGTATAAAAGGGACAGCTGGAAACACCATATATTTT.

The rearrangement joins TRBV6-6 to TRBJ2-3; D might be TRBD2 (6 bases). The V end lost 8 bases, the J end lost 4 bases, and 16 bases lay between the germline ends. This CDR3 has 14 amino acids. Germline V CDR1 and CDR2: MNHNY, SVGAGI (reference sequence). CDR3: CASCGTGGADTQYF. For the CDR3, the DNA is TGTGCCAGCTGCGGGACCGGGGGAGCAGATACGCAGTATTTT.

The rearrangement links TRBV6-5 to TRBJ1-5; D call uncertain. Trimming took off 5 bases at V and 2 bases at J, with 7 bases between the two ends. CDR1 and CDR2 from the germline V gene are MNHEY and SVGAGI. The CDR3 is made up of 13 amino acids. The CDR3 nucleotides read TGTGCCAGCAGTACCAGTGGCAATCAGCCCCAGCATTTT. Residues: CASSTSGNQPQHF.

The V and J genes are TRBV5-8 and TRBJ1-1, with D hard to call. CDR1 and CDR2 (germline): SGHTS, YDEGEE. This CDR3 is built from 16 residues. Trimming took off 0 bases at V and 1 base at J, with 13 bases between the two ends. The CDR3 loop reads CASSLGPLRANTEAFF. The CDR3 nucleotides read TGTGCCAGCAGCTTGGGGCCCCTCCGGGCGAACACTGAAGCTTTCTTT.

The rearrangement joins TRBV28 to TRBJ2-7; 11 bases align to TRBD2. CDR1 is MDHEN and CDR2 is SYDVKM in the germline V gene. The CDR3 is 16 amino acids. V lost 0 bases, J lost 6 bases, and 7 bases stayed unmatched. The CDR3 nucleotides read TGTGCCAGCAGTTTATGTGGACTAGCGGGCCCCTCCGAGCAGTACTTC. It translates to CASSLCGLAGPSEQYF. Full variable domain (rest looked up from reference TRBV28 and TRBJ2-7): DVKVTQSSRYLVKRTGEKVFLECVQDMDHENMFWYRQDPGLGLRLIYFSYDVKMKEKGDIPEGYSVSREKKERFSLILESASTNQTSMYLCASSLCGLAGPSEQYFGPGTRLTVT.

V is TRBV7-3 and J is TRBJ2-2, with 8 nucleotides matching TRBD1. Per the germline V gene, CDR1 is SGHTA and CDR2 is FQGTGA. CDR3 length: 15 amino acids. V lost 2 bases, J lost 2 bases, and 1 base stayed unmatched. The CDR3 sequence: CASSLAGGNTGELFF. CDR3 bases: TGTGCCAGCAGCTTAGCAGGGGGCAACACCGGGGAGCTGTTTTTT.

This clone has only one observation. J is TRBJ2-6 and V is TRBV5-1; D is unclear. Germline values: CDR1 SGHRS, CDR2 YFSETQ. This CDR3 spans 16 amino acids. The V end lost 2 bases, the J end lost 1 base, and 10 bases lay between the germline ends. CDR3 sequence: CASSFNALSGANVLTF. In DNA, the CDR3 is TGCGCCAGCAGCTTTAATGCTTTATCTGGGGCCAACGTCCTGACTTTC. The full variable domain, rest sourced from reference TRBV5-1 and TRBJ2-6, is KAGVTQTPRYLIKTRGQQVTLSCSPISGHRSVSWYQQTPGQGLQFLFEYFSETQRNKGNFPGRFSGRQFSNSRSEMNVSTLELGDSALYLCASSFNALSGANVLTFGAGSRLTVL.

This chain connects TRBV18 to TRBJ2-1; TRBD2 is a possible D gene (6 bases). The V and J ends lost 2 bases and 0 bases respectively, with 11 bases between them. The V gene's germline CDR1 is KGHSH and CDR2 LQKENI. The CDR3 contains 16 residues. The CDR3 bases are TGTGCCAGCTCACCAATCGGGGGTAACTCCTACAATGAGCAGTTCTTC. Translation gives CASSPIGGNSYNEQFF.

CDR3 bases: TGTGCCAGCAGCTTTGTTCCGGGAGGGCGTAACGAGCAGTACTTC. It is translated as CASSFVPGGRNEQYF. This sequence joins TRBV7-9 and TRBJ2-7; TRBD2 agrees at 8 bases. The CDR3 extends over 15 amino acids. The germline V gene encodes CDR1 SEHNR and CDR2 FQNEAQ (reference sequence). Unmatched junction bases numbered 9, after V lost 3 bases and J lost 5 bases.

CDR3 protein: CASSGGHWPQHF. CDR3 nucleotides: TGCGCCAGCAGTGGGGGCCATTGGCCCCAGCATTTT. This chain uses TRBV10-2 with TRBJ1-5; a weak D match, TRBD1 (5 bases). Deletions cut 4 bases from V and 9 bases from J, with 10 bases between. The germline V gene has CDR1 WSHSY and CDR2 SAAADI. This CDR3 contains 12 residues.

The rearrangement joins TRBV7-8 to TRBJ2-7; 7 bases agree with TRBD2. The ends lost 5 bases at V and 2 bases at J; junction bases unmatched: 18. Germline V CDR1 and CDR2: SGHVS, FQNEAQ. This CDR3 contains 18 residues. The CDR3 bases are TGTGCCAGCAGCAGCTCTAGCGGAGGGGTTGCAAAAACCTACGAGCAGTACTTC. Translation: CASSSSSGGVAKTYEQYF.

This sequence joins TRBV27 and TRBJ2-1, with 8 bases lining up with TRBD2. From germline, CDR1 is MNHEY and CDR2 SMNVEV (reference sequence). This CDR3 contains 17 residues. Trimming cost V 1 base and J 10 bases; bases outside gene matches: 15. The CDR3 sequence is CASSLWAGGPTMREQFF. The CDR3 DNA reads as TGTGCCAGCAGTTTATGGGCGGGAGGACCCACAATGAGAGAGCAGTTCTTC.

This chain uses TRBV18 with TRBJ2-7; 11 bases align to TRBD1. In germline, CDR1 is KGHSH, CDR2 LQKENI. V lost 5 bases, J lost 7 bases, and 4 bases stayed unmatched. This CDR3 has 13 residues. As DNA, the CDR3 is TGTGCCAGCTCAAGGGACAGGGGGAGTGAGCAGTACTTC. Translated, it gives CASSRDRGSEQYF. Supplemented by reference TRBV18 and TRBJ2-7, the full variable domain reads NAGVMQNPRHLVRRRGQEARLRCSPMKGHSHVYWYRQLPEEGLKFMVYLQKENIIDESGMPKERFSAEFPKEGPSILRIQQVVRGDSAAYFCASSRDRGSEQYFGPGTRLTVT.

This clone occurred a few times. V usage is TRBV7-9 and J usage is TRBJ2-3; 11 bases are a match to TRBD2. Per germline, CDR1 SEHNR and CDR2 FQNEAQ (reference sequence). The CDR3 has 18 residues. J gave up 4 bases and V 5 bases, and 14 bases lay outside the gene matches. This chain's CDR3 is CASSPGLAEPPEPDTQYF. In DNA, the CDR3 is TGTGCCAGCAGCCCGGGACTAGCGGAGCCCCCAGAGCCAGATACGCAGTATTTT.

The genes are TRBV21-1 and TRBJ2-7; the D segment call TRBD1 is taken from the table without a DNA check. TRBV21-1 is shown as a pseudogene. The CDR3 is 17 residues long. The CDR3 DNA is TGTGCCAGCAGCAAAGGGGAACAGGGGGCGGCCGACTACGAGCAGTACTTC. It translates to CASSKGEQGAADYEQYF.

The table lists this clone with a count of one. This chain joins TRBV19 and TRBJ1-2; the D gene is possibly TRBD1 (5 bases). This CDR3 is 17 amino acids long. Trimming pared 5 bases from V and 4 bases from J, leaving 23 bases between. Per the germline V gene, CDR1 is LNHDA and CDR2 is SQIVND (reference sequence). The CDR3, as DNA: TGTGCCAGTAGTTCATTACTTCTCGAGGGAAGGGGCTATGGCTACACCTTC. Protein sequence: CASSSLLLEGRGYGYTF. Full variable domain (outside the CDR3, taken from reference TRBV19 and TRBJ1-2): DGGITQSPKYLFRKEGQNVTLSCEQNLNHDAMYWYRQDPGQGLRLIYYSQIVNDFQKGDIAEGYSVSREKKESFPLTVTSAQKNPTAFYLCASSSLLLEGRGYGYTFGSGTRLTVV.

V and J are TRBV4-1 and TRBJ1-2; 7 bases are shared with TRBD1. The CDR3 spans 15 residues. Germline trimming cut 0 bases from V and 4 bases from J; bases unmatched to any gene: 5. CDR1 and CDR2 (germline): MGHRA, YSYEKL. The CDR3 here is CASSQDDRAAYGYTF. DNA for the CDR3: TGCGCCAGCAGCCAAGATGACAGGGCGGCCTATGGCTACACCTTC.

The V and J genes are TRBV7-9 and TRBJ1-4, with D uncertain. The V gene's germline CDR1 is SEHNR and CDR2 FQNEAQ (reference sequence). The CDR3 runs to 11 residues. V lost 5 bases to trimming and J lost 8 bases, with 6 bases between them. The CDR3 DNA sequence: TGTGCCAGCAGCCCCGGCGAAAAACTGTTTTTT. Translation: CASSPGEKLFF.